This T cell receptor (beta chain) is from a study of T cells expressing NK-cell markers. About the study: Sorted CD3+CD56+NKG2C+, CD3+CD56+NKG2C- and CD3+CD56-NKG2C+ T-cell subsets were beta-chain profiled.

This CDR3 has 15 amino acids. It was by 5'RACE template switching with UMIs that TCR beta cDNA was made. Following a re-call of the 5' RACE reads, TCRdb has one entry per CDR3 protein and lacks DNA. Here the sample table reports hundreds of thousands of distinct CDR3 sequences. Source material: blood T cells: a sorted CD56 or NKG2C T cell subset, CD4+ or CD8+ T cells, or bulk PBMC T cells (not recorded which). The TCR comes from a woman between 18 and 70 years old in good health. This chain links TRBV12-3 or TRBV12-4 with TRBJ1-5. The CDR3 sequence: CASSLGLPSNQPQHF.